A single sample is the source of the 31 T cell receptor beta chains below, sequenced in a study of blood T cell repertoires in COVID-19. Only in-frame clones appear in the TCRdb table, and some are missing; sequencing was by immunoSEQ multiplex PCR. The sample holds around 80,000 clones, around 80% seen once. The sequenced material came from peripheral blood. These receptors all come from a man aged 55 to 70 with acute or convalescent COVID-19.

The chain combines TRBV2 with TRBJ2-1; TRBD2 aligns across 8 bases. Germline-derived CDR1 and CDR2 are SNHLY and FYNNEI. The CDR3 loop spans 15 amino acids. The junction had 4 bases not matched to a gene; V was cut back by 3 bases and J by 3 bases. The CDR3 DNA reads as TGTGCCAGCAGTGATCTGGCGGGAGGCTACAATGAGCAGTTCTTC. Translated: CASSDLAGGYNEQFF.

The rearrangement uses TRBV19 and TRBJ1-1; the match to TRBD1 covers 7 bases. The CDR3 covers 13 residues. The germline V gene has CDR1 LNHDA and CDR2 SQIVND (reference sequence). J gave up 5 bases and V 5 bases, and 5 bases lay outside the gene matches. The CDR3 nucleotides read TGTGCCAGTAGTGCGGGGACAGTGACTGAAGCTTTCTTT. Translating it yields CASSAGTVTEAFF.

The chain is built from TRBV25-1 and TRBJ1-5; D possibly corresponds to TRBD1 (5 bases). CDR1 is MGHDK, CDR2 SYGVNS, per germline. This CDR3 spans 14 amino acids. Between the trimmed V and J ends, which lost 10 bases and 1 base, there was a span of 14 bases. The CDR3 DNA follows: TGTGCCAATCTCCCCAGGGCCAGCAATCAGCCCCAGCATTTT. Its protein product is CANLPRASNQPQHF.

CDR3 in amino acids: CASSPTGIGYGYTF. The CDR3 bases are TGTGCCAGCAGCCCGACAGGGATCGGCTATGGCTACACCTTC. The V call is TRBV6-5, the J call TRBJ1-2; the match to TRBD1 covers 7 bases. Germline CDR1 and CDR2: MNHEY and SVGAGI. The CDR3 has 14 amino acids. Germline trimming cut 6 bases from V and 4 bases from J; bases unmatched to any gene: 8.

The chain carries TRBV29-1 and TRBJ2-5, with 7 bases identical to TRBD1. V trimming: 5 bases; J trimming: 10 bases; junction bases outside the gene matches: 10. CDR3 length: 12 amino acids. Germline CDR1 SQVTM, CDR2 ANQGSEA. CDR3 nucleotide sequence: TGCAGCGTTACCGGGACAGCTGCTGGCCAGTACTTC. Translated, it gives CSVTGTAAGQYF. The full variable domain, completed using reference TRBV29-1 and TRBJ2-5, is SAVISQKPSRDICQRGTSLTIQCQVDSQVTMMFWYRQQPGQSLTLIATANQGSEATYESGFVIDKFPISRPNLTFSTLTVSNMSPEDSSIYLCSVTGTAAGQYFGPGTRLLVL.

The chain employs TRBV20-1 and TRBJ2-5; no definite D call. Trimming cost V 5 bases and J 2 bases, with 6 bases left between them. The length of the CDR3 is 11 residues. Germline assignment: CDR1 DFQATT and CDR2 SNEGSKA (reference sequence). CDR3 residues: CSAYQQETQYF. Written as DNA, the CDR3 is TGCAGTGCTTATCAGCAAGAGACCCAGTACTTC.

The V gene is TRBV7-2, the J gene TRBJ2-1, with D tentatively TRBD2 (7 bases). The V gene lost 1 base and the J gene lost 8 bases, with 15 bases spanning the gap. The CDR3 is 15 residues long. Per germline, CDR1 SGHTA and CDR2 FQGNSA. DNA of the CDR3: TGTGCCAGCAGCTTAGGAGGGGGGGAGGCCTATGAGCAGTTCTTC. Translation: CASSLGGGEAYEQFF.

V and J are TRBV11-3 and TRBJ2-3; D uncertain. This CDR3 is built from 13 residues. The germline CDR1 and CDR2 sequences are SGHNT and YENEEA. V lost 1 base, J lost 5 bases, and 7 bases lay in between. For the CDR3, the DNA is TGTGCCAGCAGCTTAGGTTACGGAGATACGCAGTATTTT. It codes for CASSLGYGDTQYF.

The J gene is TRBJ2-7, the V gene TRBV2; 9 bases map to TRBD1. CDR3 size: 12 residues. J was trimmed by 5 bases and V by 5 bases; bases with no gene match: 1. Germline CDR1 and CDR2: SNHLY and FYNNEI. As DNA, the CDR3 is TGTGCCAGCAGTCGGGACAGGGACGAGCAGTACTTC. Translation gives CASSRDRDEQYF.

The rearrangement joins TRBV5-4 to TRBJ1-5; 8 nucleotides agree with TRBD1. Per the germline V gene, CDR1 is SGHNT and CDR2 is YYREEE (reference sequence). V was pared by 5 bases and J by 5 bases, with 9 bases of the junction left unmatched. The CDR3 contains 15 residues. The CDR3 DNA reads as TGTGCCAGCAGTACCGGGACAGGCCTCTATCAGCCCCAGCATTTT. This codes for CASSTGTGLYQPQHF.

This clone was found once. The chain joins TRBV11-2 to TRBJ2-5, with 13 bases fitting TRBD2. The CDR3 has 15 amino acids. Trimming at V came to 7 bases and at J to 7 bases, leaving 9 bases not matched to a gene. Germline V gene sequence: CDR1 SGHAT, CDR2 FQNNGV. This CDR3 is CASTRTSGGALTQYF. CDR3 nucleotide sequence: TGTGCCAGCACCCGTACTAGCGGGGGGGCTTTGACCCAGTACTTC.

A few counts support this clone. The CDR3 bases are TGTGCCAGCAGCTTGGGGCAGGGGATCCGCGAGCAGTACTTC. Protein sequence: CASSLGQGIREQYF. The rearrangement uses TRBV5-4 and TRBJ2-7; weak D call: TRBD1 (6 bases). Germline V gene lookup returns CDR1 SGHNT and CDR2 YYREEE (reference sequence). The CDR3 runs 14 residues. With 0 bases removed from V and 6 bases from J, the gap between germline ends came to 13 bases.

This sequence joins TRBV7-8 and TRBJ2-1, with 14 positions matching TRBD2. Germline lookup yields CDR1 SGHVS and CDR2 FQNEAQ. This CDR3 region has 16 residues. V dropped 5 bases and J dropped 3; count of bases not matched to a gene: 3. This chain's CDR3 is CASSAGLAGGYNEQFF. CDR3 sequence (DNA): TGTGCCAGCAGCGCTGGACTAGCGGGAGGCTACAATGAGCAGTTCTTC.

The chain combines TRBV11-3 with TRBJ2-1; 7 bases align to TRBD2. The CDR3 is 16 residues long. The germline gives CDR1 SGHNT, CDR2 YENEEA. After removal of 4 bases from V and 0 bases from J, the junction contained 6 bases not matched to a gene. The CDR3 DNA follows: TGTGCCAGCAGCTCGGGGGGATCGAGCTCCTACAATGAGCAGTTCTTC. The encoded protein is CASSSGGSSSYNEQFF.

This sequence joins TRBV7-2 and TRBJ2-2, with 9 positions matching TRBD2. CDR3 length: 17 amino acids. Germline V gene lookup returns CDR1 SGHTA and CDR2 FQGNSA. V lost 0 bases to trimming and J lost 3 bases; unmatched junction nucleotides: 5. CDR3 bases: TGTGCCAGCAGCTTAGCTAGCGGGAGTATGTACACCGGGGAGCTGTTTTTT. Translated: CASSLASGSMYTGELFF.

The V call is TRBV29-1, the J call TRBJ1-1, with 8 bases fitting TRBD1. This CDR3 has 13 residues. Trimming removed 6 bases from V and 3 bases from J; junction bases left unmatched: 6. From germline, CDR1 is SQVTM and CDR2 ANQGSEA. The CDR3 spells CSVWTGRDTEAFF. The CDR3 nucleotides read TGCAGCGTCTGGACAGGGAGGGACACTGAAGCTTTCTTT.

The V gene is TRBV7-9, the J gene TRBJ2-7; 9 nucleotides match TRBD1. The V segment lost 0 bases and the J segment 9 bases; nucleotides outside the gene matches: 9. CDR1 is SEHNR and CDR2 is FQNEAQ in the germline V gene (reference sequence). CDR3 length: 15 amino acids. As DNA, the CDR3 is TGTGCCAGCAGCTTAGCGCGCGGGACAGGGTCGGTGCAGTACTTC. This gives the protein CASSLARGTGSVQYF.

The V and J genes are TRBV7-2 and TRBJ1-3, with TRBD1 matching 8 bases. The CDR3 runs to 13 residues. Germline CDR1 and CDR2: SGHTA and FQGNSA. After removal of 4 bases from V and 7 bases from J, the junction contained 3 bases not matched to a gene. Here the CDR3 reads CASSSGQGNTIYF. CDR3 coding DNA: TGTGCCAGCAGCTCCGGACAGGGTAACACCATATATTTT.

The chain has TRBV7-8 and TRBJ1-1; no definite D call. V shed 1 base and J shed 0 bases, with 15 bases lying between them. This CDR3 region has 17 residues. Germline CDR1 reads SGHVS; CDR2 reads FQNEAQ. CDR3 sequence: CASSLVGGSGVNTEAFF. CDR3 coding DNA: TGTGCCAGCAGCTTAGTCGGAGGGTCGGGTGTGAACACTGAAGCTTTCTTT.

The rearrangement joins TRBV18 to TRBJ2-7; 7 bases are shared with TRBD2. V dropped 5 bases and J dropped 2; count of bases not matched to a gene: 9. This CDR3 has 15 amino acids. Germline assignment: CDR1 KGHSH and CDR2 LQKENI. This CDR3 reads CASSSRLAETYEQYF. CDR3 DNA: TGTGCCAGCTCAAGTCGACTAGCTGAAACCTACGAGCAGTACTTC.

The V call is TRBV4-2, the J call TRBJ1-6, with TRBD1 matching over 8 bases. CDR3 size: 15 residues. V shed 4 bases, J shed 7 bases, and the junction held 6 bases outside the gene matches. From germline, CDR1 is LGHNA and CDR2 YNFKEQ. CDR3 sequence reads: CASSLGTGENSPLHF. Written as DNA, the CDR3 is TGTGCCAGCAGCCTTGGGACAGGTGAAAATTCACCCCTCCACTTT.

The chain employs TRBV6-5 and TRBJ2-1; perhaps TRBD1 as D (6 bases). V lost 0 bases to trimming and J lost 3 bases, with 9 bases between them. Per germline, CDR1 MNHEY and CDR2 SVGAGI. The CDR3 covers 15 residues. CDR3 sequence (DNA): TGTGCCAGCAGTTACTCTGAGGGGGTCTACAATGAGCAGTTCTTC. Residues: CASSYSEGVYNEQFF.

V gene TRBV30 combines with J gene TRBJ2-2; 8 positions match TRBD2. This CDR3 contains 14 residues. Per the germline V gene, CDR1 is GTSNPN and CDR2 is SVGIG (reference sequence). With V trimmed by 3 bases and J by 6 bases, 6 bases remained unmatched. Here the CDR3 reads CAWRPRTSPGELFF. CDR3 DNA: TGTGCCTGGAGACCAAGGACTAGCCCCGGGGAGCTGTTTTTT.

CDR3 in amino acids: CASSQDLGTGEKTQYF. DNA of the CDR3: TGCGCCAGCAGCCAAGATCTGGGGACAGGGGAAAAGACCCAGTACTTC. The chain links TRBV4-3 to TRBJ2-5, with 10 bases aligning to TRBD1. The germline CDR1 and CDR2 sequences are LGHNA and YSLEER. V lost 0 bases to trimming and J lost 6 bases; unmatched junction nucleotides: 7. The CDR3 contains 16 residues.

This chain joins TRBV7-2 and TRBJ1-5; 7 bases line up with TRBD1. Per the germline V gene, CDR1 is SGHTA and CDR2 is FQGNSA. The CDR3 contains 15 residues. The V segment lost 0 bases and the J segment 4 bases; nucleotides outside the gene matches: 3. CDR3 protein: CASSLAGTENQPQHF. CDR3 DNA: TGTGCCAGCAGCTTAGCAGGGACAGAAAATCAGCCCCAGCATTTT. Variable domain in full (rest from reference TRBV7-2 and TRBJ1-5): GAGVSQSPSNKVTEKGKDVELRCDPISGHTALYWYRQSLGQGLEFLIYFQGNSAPDKSGLPSDRFSAERTGGSVSTLTIQRTQQEDSAVYLCASSLAGTENQPQHFGDGTRLSIL.

The chain is built from TRBV3-1 (or the pseudogene TRBV3-2) and TRBJ1-1; 9 bases fit TRBD1. The CDR3 covers 13 residues. From germline, CDR1 is LGHDT and CDR2 YNNKEL (reference sequence). With V trimmed by 6 bases and J by 10 bases, 9 bases remained unmatched. The DNA of the CDR3 is TGTGCCAGCAGGGGACAGGGCAGGGACGGAGCTTTCTTT. Protein sequence: CASRGQGRDGAFF.

The count of this clone is one. The V call is TRBV9, the J call TRBJ1-5, with TRBD1 as a possible D gene (5 bases). Trimming took off 2 bases at V and 3 bases at J, with 12 bases between the two ends. Germline loops: CDR1 SGDLS, CDR2 YYNGEE. This CDR3 contains 15 residues. CDR3 sequence: CASSVSGGYNQPQHF. As DNA, the CDR3 is TGTGCCAGCAGCGTGTCGGGGGGATACAATCAGCCCCAGCATTTT.

This clone came up a few times. This rearrangement joins TRBV28 to TRBJ1-2, with 8 bases that match TRBD1. V trimming: 9 bases; J trimming: 7 bases; junction bases outside the gene matches: 28. Germline CDR1 MDHEN, CDR2 SYDVKM. The CDR3 extends over 19 amino acids. The CDR3 nucleotides are TGTGCCAGAGACCATAAGAGTGTTACAGGGGGTTTTATTCTTGGTGGCTACACCTTC. Its translation: CARDHKSVTGGFILGGYTF.

This chain joins TRBV6-2 or TRBV6-3 and TRBJ1-1, with D tentatively TRBD1 (5 bases). The V and J ends lost 0 bases and 7 bases respectively, with 6 bases between them. CDR1 is MNHEY and CDR2 is SVGEGT in the germline V gene. The CDR3 runs to 12 residues. The CDR3 bases are TGTGCCAGCAGTTACTCGGGGGGTGAAGCTTTCTTT. Its translation: CASSYSGGEAFF.

The genes are TRBV29-1 and TRBJ2-1; 14 bases are shared with TRBD2. Trimming took 7 bases from V and 10 from J; bases not matched to a gene: 9. CDR1 and CDR2 from the germline V gene are SQVTM and ANQGSEA. This CDR3 has 14 amino acids. The CDR3 reads CSGGLAGAIWEQFF. In DNA form, the CDR3 reads TGCAGCGGGGGACTAGCGGGGGCCATCTGGGAGCAGTTCTTC.

The chain is built from TRBV15 and TRBJ2-1; TRBD2 aligns across 8 bases. CDR1 and CDR2 from the germline V gene are LNHNV and YYDKDF (reference sequence). This CDR3 has 19 residues. V shed 0 bases and J 10 bases; nucleotides not matched to a gene: 20. This chain's CDR3 is CATSRDMRGGRTKSGEQFF. The CDR3 region has the DNA TGTGCCACCAGCAGAGATATGCGAGGCGGGAGGACTAAATCAGGAGAGCAGTTCTTC.